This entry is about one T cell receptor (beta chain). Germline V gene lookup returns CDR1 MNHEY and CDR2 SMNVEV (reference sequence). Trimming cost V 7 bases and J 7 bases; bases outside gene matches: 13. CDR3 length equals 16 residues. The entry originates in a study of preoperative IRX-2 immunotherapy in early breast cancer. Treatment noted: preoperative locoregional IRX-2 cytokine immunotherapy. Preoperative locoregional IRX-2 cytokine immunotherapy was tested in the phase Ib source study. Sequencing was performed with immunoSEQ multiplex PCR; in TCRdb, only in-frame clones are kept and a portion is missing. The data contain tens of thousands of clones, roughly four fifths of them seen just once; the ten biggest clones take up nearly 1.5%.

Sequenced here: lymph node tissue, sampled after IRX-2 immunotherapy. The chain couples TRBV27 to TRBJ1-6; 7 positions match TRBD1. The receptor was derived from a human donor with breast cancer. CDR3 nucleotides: TGTGCCAGCAAAACGACAGGGATGATTCTGAATTCACCCCTCCACTTT. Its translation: CASKTTGMILNSPLHF.